This T cell receptor beta chain was identified during a study of beta chain features in type 1 diabetes. Sorting of CD4+ naive, central memory, regulatory and stem cell-like memory cells was performed via CD45RO/CCR7/CD25/CD127/CD95/CD27. The purity of all sorted populations exceeded 98%. Study outcomes and limitations: Among all four CD4+ subsets, Type 1 diabetes patients had TCRB CDR3s that were moderately but significantly shorter.

V shed 3 bases, J shed 3 bases, and the junction held 5 bases outside the gene matches. The CDR3 loop spans 15 amino acids. The germline gives CDR1 MNHEY, CDR2 SMNVEV (reference sequence). This clone was picked up a small number of times. No antigen is known for it. The isolated RNA, all of it, was reverse transcribed, so expressed TCRB transcripts were what got sequenced. Mean read depth for naive, central memory and regulatory T cell samples was several million reads. Method: immunoSEQ multiplex PCR; TCRdb's copy keeps in-frame clones and lacks some. The sample includes roughly 24,000 clones, under 75% of them seen just once.

The sample comprised Tregs from blood. This sequence joins TRBV27 and TRBJ2-7; 10 bases align to TRBD1. The receptor comes from a man in his late teens or twenties with type 1 diabetes. In nucleotides, the CDR3 is TGTGCCAGCAGTTTCGGGACAGGGGAGAACTACGAGCAGTACTTC. Its translation: CASSFGTGENYEQYF.